This TCR beta chain stems from a study of spatial heterogeneity in lung cancer. The study's findings and limits: Mutation tallies in tumors tracked expanded intratumoral alpha and beta TCR counts.

Time point noted: sample taken at primary tumor resection. From the 5' RACE reads, TCRdb called clonotypes with MiXCR, one entry per CDR3 protein. The sample has over 8,500 distinct CDR3 sequences, roughly an eighth seen once. By proportion, this clonotype is medium-sized. Its antigen remains unidentified. This beta chain was picked up by a library intended for alpha chains and is off target, so its count carries little meaning. The sequencing here drew on lung tumor tissue, taken at surgery. This receptor was taken from a male donor with early-stage non-small cell lung cancer.

This CDR3 reads CASSQDYRNTEAFF. DNA of the CDR3: TGCGCCAGCAGCCAAGATTACCGGAACACTGAAGCTTTCTTT. The chain joins TRBV4-3 to TRBJ1-1; D gene unclear. Germline CDR1 and CDR2: LGHNA and YSLEER. The CDR3 is 14 amino acids. Trimming took off 0 bases at V and 1 base at J, with 6 bases between the two ends.